A selection of T cell receptor beta chains follows, all from one sample in a study of cytomegalovirus exposure and HLA in healthy donors. The table came from immunoSEQ multiplex PCR; TCRdb's copy has only in-frame clones and leaves some out. The table has 60,000 or so clones, 77% seen once; the top ten hold around 2.6%. The sequencing sample was made of PBMCs. Every receptor here comes from a female donor in good health and CMV-seronegative. The CDR3 runs from the conserved cysteine through the conserved F or W. D genes are given only for firm matches. Size values are once, few and many counts, or a class for expanded clones, and some rows have none.

cdr3_aa,cdr3_nt,v_call,j_call,clone_size,d_call
CASSLAAGGPGALFF,TGTGCCAGCAGTTTAGCAGCGGGGGGGCCCGGGGCGCTGTTTTTT,TRBV27,TRBJ2-2,.,TRBD2
CASSYRRGGYEQYF,TGTGCCAGCAGTTACCGGCGGGGTGGATACGAGCAGTACTTC,TRBV6-5,TRBJ2-7,.,.
CASSTTTSGSSGIDYEQYF,TGTGCCAGCAGCACGACGACTAGCGGGAGTTCAGGTATAGACTACGAGCAGTACTTC,TRBV7-2,TRBJ2-7,.,TRBD2
CSVEDRVGGTSGVAFYEQYF,TGCAGCGTTGAAGATCGGGTGGGCGGGACTAGCGGGGTGGCCTTCTACGAGCAGTACTTC,TRBV29-1,TRBJ2-7,.,TRBD2
CASSLYAGGATNEKLFF,TGTGCCAGCAGCTTATATGCTGGAGGGGCAACTAATGAAAAACTGTTTTTT,TRBV7-8,TRBJ1-4,.,.
CASRQGRPGETQYF,TGCGCCAGCCGACAGGGTAGGCCGGGAGAGACCCAGTACTTC,TRBV5-1,TRBJ2-5,.,TRBD1
CASNRLGRQETQYF,TGTGCCAGCAACCGACTGGGGCGGCAAGAGACCCAGTACTTC,TRBV7-9,TRBJ2-5,few,.
CASSPPLGADTQYF,TGTGCCAGCAGCCCACCTTTGGGGGCGGATACGCAGTATTTT,TRBV9,TRBJ2-3,.,.
CASSLEEGLWTEAFF,TGTGCCAGCAGCTTAGAGGAGGGCTTGTGGACTGAAGCTTTCTTT,TRBV11-2,TRBJ1-1,.,.
CASLIGGETQYF,TGTGCCAGCCTGATTGGGGGGGAGACCCAGTACTTC,TRBV2,TRBJ2-5,.,.
CASSMGDRPYEQYF,TGTGCCAGTAGTATGGGGGACAGGCCCTACGAGCAGTACTTC,TRBV19,TRBJ2-7,.,TRBD1
CASRGGQWRETQYF,TGTGCCAGCAGGGGGGGACAGTGGCGCGAGACCCAGTACTTC,TRBV6-6,TRBJ2-5,few,.
CASRGTGIPEAFF,TGTGCCAGCAGGGGGACAGGGATCCCTGAAGCTTTCTTT,TRBV6-5,TRBJ1-1,.,TRBD1
CASSLEQAQETQYF,TGTGCCAGCAGCTTAGAACAGGCCCAAGAGACCCAGTACTTC,TRBV7-9,TRBJ2-5,.,.
CASSLPGLAGGPRETQYF,TGTGCCAGCAGCCTCCCGGGACTAGCGGGAGGCCCTCGAGAGACCCAGTACTTC,TRBV7-9,TRBJ2-5,.,TRBD2
CASSVRWEDNEQYF,TGTGCCAGCAGCGTACGTTGGGAGGACAACGAGCAGTACTTC,TRBV9,TRBJ2-7,few,.
CASMIPKAKAGQEEGYTF,TGTGCCAGCATGATCCCGAAAGCTAAAGCGGGACAGGAGGAGGGCTACACCTTC,TRBV6-4,TRBJ1-2,.,TRBD1
CASSPTGSTEAFF,TGTGCCAGCAGTCCGACAGGGAGCACTGAAGCTTTCTTT,TRBV28,TRBJ1-1,once,TRBD1
CASSPGAGGPFTQYF,TGTGCCAGCAGCCCGGGAGCGGGGGGGCCGTTTACGCAGTATTTT,TRBV5-4,TRBJ2-3,.,TRBD2
CASSRTSGQWDTQYF,TGTGCCAGCAGTCGGACTAGCGGGCAATGGGATACGCAGTATTTT,TRBV28,TRBJ2-3,.,TRBD2
CSACAPPSSSYEQYF,TGTTCCGCTTGTGCCCCTCCTAGCTCCTCCTACGAGCAGTACTTC,TRBV7-3,TRBJ2-7,.,.
CASSGFIRDEQYF,TGCGCCAGCAGTGGCTTTATACGGGACGAGCAGTACTTC,TRBV10-2,TRBJ2-7,.,.
CASSAITAGEEKLFF,TGTGCCAGTAGTGCGATAACAGCGGGAGAAGAAAAACTGTTTTTT,TRBV19,TRBJ1-4,.,.
CASSPGQGYEQYF,TGTGCCAGCTCCCCGGGACAGGGTTACGAGCAGTACTTC,TRBV28,TRBJ2-7,few,TRBD1
CATSRAGETQYF,TGTGCCACCAGCAGAGCGGGGGAGACCCAGTACTTC,TRBV15,TRBJ2-5,.,.
CASSSDRSSGANVLTF,TGTGCCAGCAGTTCGGACAGGAGCTCTGGGGCCAACGTCCTGACTTTC,TRBV2,TRBJ2-6,.,TRBD1
CASSDNGGYTF,TGTGCCAGCAGTGACAACGGTGGCTACACCTTC,TRBV6-1,TRBJ1-2,.,.
CASSGGLAGDEQFF,TGTGCCAGCAGTGGGGGACTAGCGGGGGATGAGCAGTTCTTC,TRBV6-4,TRBJ2-1,few,TRBD2
CASSLKGDETQYF,TGTGCCAGCAGCTTGAAGGGAGACGAGACCCAGTACTTC,TRBV7-2,TRBJ2-5,.,.
CASSQTGISTDTQYF,TGTGCCAGCAGCCAGACAGGGATTAGCACAGATACGCAGTATTTT,TRBV11-1,TRBJ2-3,.,TRBD1
CASTKTGGLVRPYEQYF,TGTGCCTCCACTAAGACAGGGGGCCTCGTACGTCCCTACGAGCAGTACTTC,TRBV30,TRBJ2-7,.,TRBD1
CASSLKLSYEQYF,TGTGCCAGCAGTTTAAAACTCTCCTACGAGCAGTACTTC,TRBV27,TRBJ2-7,.,.
CASSLEEGVFTYEQYF,TGTGCCAGCAGCTTAGAGGAAGGGGTGTTTACCTACGAGCAGTACTTC,TRBV7-8,TRBJ2-7,.,.
CASSLGTHNEQFF,TGTGCCAGCTCACTCGGGACACACAATGAGCAGTTCTTC,TRBV18,TRBJ2-1,.,.
CATSSRGVTGGVGGYEKLFF,TGTGCCACCAGCAGCCGGGGGGTAACAGGGGGGGTCGGAGGATATGAAAAACTGTTTTTT,TRBV15,TRBJ1-4,.,TRBD1
CASSQDWKGALGNTIYF,TGCGCCAGCAGCCAAGATTGGAAGGGGGCGTTGGGAAACACCATATATTTT,TRBV4-1,TRBJ1-3,.,TRBD1
CASSQDGSGRAPDTGELFF,TGCGCCAGCAGCCAAGACGGGAGCGGGAGGGCCCCCGACACCGGGGAGCTGTTTTTT,TRBV4-1,TRBJ2-2,.,TRBD2
CASSLNPGLEAFF,TGTGCCAGCAGCTTAAATCCGGGACTCGAAGCTTTCTTT,TRBV7-2,TRBJ1-1,once,.
CASSVDRSSGNTIYF,TGTGCCAGCAGTGTAGACAGGAGCTCTGGAAACACCATATATTTT,TRBV2,TRBJ1-3,.,.
CASSIVGGDETQYF,TGTGCCAGTAGTATAGTGGGGGGGGACGAGACCCAGTACTTC,TRBV19,TRBJ2-5,.,TRBD2
CASSYRGGETQYF,TGCGCCAGCAGCTACAGGGGAGGAGAGACCCAGTACTTC,TRBV5-1,TRBJ2-5,.,.
CASSITLDRGLSSGRNNEQFF,TGTGCCAGTAGTATAACCTTGGACAGGGGGCTTTCTAGCGGGCGGAACAATGAGCAGTTCTTC,TRBV19,TRBJ2-1,.,TRBD1
CASSLTDNEQFF,TGTGCCAGCAGTTTGACTGACAATGAGCAGTTCTTC,TRBV9,TRBJ2-1,.,.
CAISMGQGGGYEQYF,TGTGCCATCAGTATGGGACAGGGGGGGGGCTACGAGCAGTACTTC,TRBV10-3,TRBJ2-7,.,TRBD1